This T cell receptor (beta chain) was sequenced for a study of cytomegalovirus exposure and HLA in healthy donors. Generated by immunoSEQ multiplex PCR, the TCRdb table keeps only in-frame clones and is missing some. The sample carries hundreds of thousands of clones, 75% to 90% recorded once. V was pared by 3 bases and J by 4 bases, with 12 bases between. The CDR3 is 14 residues long. Germline V gene data show CDR1 as MGHRA and CDR2 as YSYEKL. The chain carries TRBV4-1 and TRBJ1-2; weak D call: TRBD1 (6 bases). The material sequenced was PBMCs. This sequence was found in a woman aged 18-30 years in good health and CMV-seronegative. The CDR3 reads CASSHGGGSYGYTF. The CDR3 DNA reads TGCGCCAGCAGCCACGGCGGGGGCAGCTATGGCTACACCTTC.